The T cell receptor beta chain under discussion was sequenced for a study of T cells after yellow fever vaccination. This CDR3 has 14 amino acids. J gave up 9 bases and V 2 bases, and 7 bases lay outside the gene matches. Per germline, CDR1 SGHRS and CDR2 YFSETQ. TCRdb recomputed calls from the 5' RACE reads with MiXCR, one row per CDR3 protein. The table has some 320,000 distinct CDR3 sequences, approximately 4.5% seen once; the top ten hold just under 20%. This clonotype was recorded at least ten times. The sequence was collected from a man aged 18 to 29 who received the YFV17D yellow fever vaccine. V gene TRBV5-1 combines with J gene TRBJ2-1, with 8 bases matching TRBD2. The starting material was PBMCs, obtained 15 days after the yellow fever booster vaccination. In DNA form, the CDR3 reads TGCGCCAGCAGCTTAGGACGGGGGGGCTCTGAGCAGTTCTTC. It translates to CASSLGRGGSEQFF.